Following are 24 T cell receptor beta chains from one sample sequenced in a study of post-analysis software for immune sequencing data. Study-wide results and caveats: Compared with controls, patients had more of about five TRBV segments, including TRBV5-6, TRBV5-1 and TRBV20-1.

The antigens of these receptors remain unknown. Unique molecular identifiers tagged the TCR beta cDNA libraries. TCRdb reprocessed the PCR reads with MiXCR, giving one entry per CDR3 protein. The table shows about 170,000 distinct CDR3 sequences, with around 28% occurring only once. The sample comprised blood. These TCRs come from a girl aged 5-17 years with multiple sclerosis.

The rearrangement links TRBV12-3 or TRBV12-4 to TRBJ1-3, with a tentative D call TRBD1 (5 bases). Trimming stripped 5 bases from V and 0 bases from J, with 11 bases between. CDR3 size: 15 residues. The CDR3 DNA reads as TGTGCCAGCAGTCAGCAGGGTAACTCTGGAAACACCATATATTTT. This sequence encodes CASSQQGNSGNTIYF.

For this clonotype: A much larger clone lies a single base off, so this may be a read error. The chain is built from TRBV7-9 and TRBJ2-3; D is unresolved. Germline loops: CDR1 SEHNR, CDR2 FQNEAQ (reference sequence). This CDR3 contains 13 residues. This CDR3 reads CVSSLAGSDTQYF. DNA for the CDR3: TGTGTCAGCAGCTTAGCTGGGTCGGATACGCAGTATTTT. Together with reference TRBV7-9 and TRBJ2-3, the CDR3 gives the full variable domain: DTGVSQNPRHKITKRGQNVTFRCDPISEHNRLYWYRQTLGQGPEFLTYFQNEAQLEKSRLLSDRFSAERPKGSFSTLEIQRTEQGDSAMYLCVSSLAGSDTQYFGPGTRLTVL.

This clonotype was seen a handful of times. The chain joins TRBV5-1 to TRBJ2-1; TRBD2 aligns across 7 bases. Germline loops: CDR1 SGHRS, CDR2 YFSETQ. This CDR3 comprises 18 residues. The V and J ends lost 7 bases and 2 bases, in that order; junction bases with no gene match: 18. The CDR3 region has the DNA TGCGCCAGCCAAGTAGGCGGGAGAGTCCGAATTCCCTACAATGAGCAGTTCTTC. Translating it yields CASQVGGRVRIPYNEQFF.

This clonotype was found many times. V usage is TRBV29-1 and J usage is TRBJ1-1, with 7 bases aligning to TRBD1. V gave up 2 bases and J gave up 3 bases; unmatched junction bases: 6. The CDR3 totals 14 residues. CDR1 SQVTM and CDR2 ANQGSEA come from the germline V gene. The CDR3 region is CSVEPLGQYTEAFF. In nucleotides, the CDR3 is TGCAGCGTTGAACCGCTGGGACAGTACACTGAAGCTTTCTTT. Full variable domain (remainder filled in from reference TRBV29-1 and TRBJ1-1): SAVISQKPSRDICQRGTSLTIQCQVDSQVTMMFWYRQQPGQSLTLIATANQGSEATYESGFVIDKFPISRPNLTFSTLTVSNMSPEDSSIYLCSVEPLGQYTEAFFGQGTRLTVV.

Notes on this clonotype: This may be a read error: a much more frequent sequence differs by one nucleotide. The chain carries TRBV5-1 and TRBJ2-6, with 7 bases aligning to TRBD1. The CDR3 sequence is 18 residues long. The germline V gene has CDR1 SGHRS and CDR2 YFSETQ. The CDR3: CASSWGQTTGSGANVLIF. The DNA of the CDR3 is TGCGCCAGCAGCTGGGGACAGACTACGGGTTCTGGGGCCAACGTCCTGATTTTC.

The CDR3 nucleotides are TGTGCCGGTGGTTTGCGGGGAGGGGAGGGTCAGCCCCAGCATTTT. Translation: CAGGLRGGEGQPQHF. The chain couples TRBV12-5 to TRBJ1-5, with D perhaps TRBD1 (5 bases). CDR3 size: 15 residues. The germline V gene encodes CDR1 LGHNT and CDR2 FRNRAP. Together with reference TRBV12-5 and TRBJ1-5, the CDR3 gives the full variable domain: DARVTQTPRHKVTEMGQEVTMRCQPILGHNTVFWYRQTMMQGLELLAYFRNRAPLDDSGMPKDRFSAEMPDATLATLKIQPSEPRDSAVYFCAGGLRGGEGQPQHFGDGTRLSIL.

To note about this clonotype: This could be a read error, since a much larger clone is one nucleotide away. This chain links TRBV6-5 with TRBJ2-7; weak D call: TRBD2 (5 bases). The CDR3 has 12 residues. Per germline, CDR1 MNHEY and CDR2 SVGAGI. Trimming left V 6 bases short and J 5 bases short, with 11 bases between. The CDR3 sequence is CASRYTRNEQYF. In DNA, the CDR3 is TGTGCCAGCAGGTATACTAGAAACGAGCAGTACTTC.

This clonotype was recorded many times. The chain combines TRBV28 with TRBJ2-1; 7 bases line up with TRBD2. Trimming took 7 bases from V and 7 from J; bases not matched to a gene: 7. Germline loops: CDR1 MDHEN, CDR2 SYDVKM. This CDR3 spans 13 amino acids. The CDR3 is CASNLDSGNEQFF. The DNA of the CDR3 is TGTGCCAGCAACCTGGATAGCGGGAATGAGCAGTTCTTC.

As concerns this clonotype: A single base separates this from a much larger clone, so it may be a read error. J is TRBJ2-3 and V is TRBV7-3; 8 bases agree with TRBD2. Per the germline V gene, CDR1 is SGHTA and CDR2 is FQGTGA. The CDR3 is 13 residues long. The CDR3 region is CVSNGGVADTQYF. CDR3 coding DNA: TGTGTCAGCAACGGGGGGGTCGCAGATACGCAGTATTTT.

For this clonotype: A much larger clone is a single base away; this may be a read error. This chain joins TRBV28 and TRBJ2-7; 12 positions agree with TRBD2. The DNA matches TRBJ2-5 better at its end, which makes the J call doubtful. The CDR3 has 17 amino acids. Germline assignment: CDR1 MDHEN and CDR2 SYDVKM. The CDR3 loop is CASGFAGLAGGRKTQYF. CDR3 coding DNA: TGTGCCAGCGGTTTCGCAGGGCTAGCGGGAGGGAGAAAGACCCAGTACTTC.

The rearrangement uses TRBV3-1 and TRBJ2-1; 7 bases are a match to TRBD2. The CDR3 is made up of 17 amino acids. The germline V gene has CDR1 LGHDT and CDR2 YNNKEL (reference sequence). V shed 1 base, J shed 5 bases, and the junction held 11 bases outside the gene matches. The CDR3 here is CASSQVTGWEGHNEQFF. The CDR3 region has the DNA TGTGCCAGCAGCCAAGTCACGGGGTGGGAGGGTCACAATGAGCAGTTCTTC.

On this clonotype itself: Given a much more abundant clone one base away, this may be a read error. This chain connects TRBV28 to TRBJ2-7; D could derive from TRBD1 or TRBD2 (5 bases each). Germline CDR1 reads MDHEN; CDR2 reads SYDVKM. Trimming left V 3 bases short and J 7 bases short, with 19 bases between. This CDR3 has 15 residues. CDR3 DNA sequence: TGTGCCAGCAGTTTCGCCGGGGCAGGGACGAAAGAGCAGTACTTC. Translation gives CASSFAGAGTKEQYF.

This clonotype has just a few counts. The chain links TRBV12-3 or TRBV12-4 to TRBJ1-5; TRBD1 matches 7 bases. V lost 4 bases, J lost 4 bases, and 22 bases stayed unmatched. The CDR3 spans 20 residues. The CDR3: CASSSTPMGTAFNFNQPQHF. CDR3 bases: TGTGCCAGCAGTTCGACTCCGATGGGGACAGCGTTTAATTTTAATCAGCCCCAGCATTTT.

This clonotype was picked up many times. A junction boundary mismatches the germline segment, possibly from a read error. CDR3: CASSFSGSYEQYF. In DNA form, the CDR3 reads TGCGCCAGCAGCTTTTCGGGGTCCTACGAGCAGTACTTC. The chain combines TRBV7-9 with TRBJ2-7; possibly TRBD2 for D (5 bases). The CDR3 contains 13 residues. Germline assignment: CDR1 SEHNR and CDR2 FQNEAQ (reference sequence).

CDR3 nucleotide sequence: TGCGCCAGCGGAGAGACAGGATCTTCCCTCCACTTT. This gives the protein CASGETGSSLHF. V usage is TRBV10-1 and J usage is TRBJ1-6, with D possibly matching TRBD1 (6 bases). Germline V lookup: CDR1 WNHNN, CDR2 SYGVQD (reference sequence). Trimming removed 8 bases from V and 14 bases from J, with 16 bases in between. The CDR3 consists of 12 residues.

This clonotype was detected ten times or more. The chain carries TRBV5-1 and TRBJ2-1; TRBD2 matches 13 bases. Germline values: CDR1 SGHRS, CDR2 YFSETQ. The CDR3 is 15 residues long. J lost 11 bases, V lost 0 bases, and 5 bases had no gene match. Here the CDR3 DNA reads TGCGCCAGCAGCTTGGATGGACTAGCGGGAGAGAAGCAGTTCTTC. Amino acid sequence: CASSLDGLAGEKQFF.

This clonotype was counted ten times or more. The chain joins TRBV6-5 to TRBJ1-5, with D possibly TRBD1 on 5 matching bases. V gave up 6 bases and J gave up 6 bases, with 15 bases separating them. The germline V gene has CDR1 MNHEY and CDR2 SVGAGI. The CDR3 runs 14 residues. CDR3 protein: CASRPSSGIQPQHF. CDR3 nucleotides: TGTGCCAGCAGGCCCAGCTCAGGGATTCAGCCCCAGCATTTT.

This clonotype was observed a handful of times. The CDR3 bases are TGTGCCAGTCCGGGGAGGGAAGGCAATGAGCAGTTCTTC. It is translated as CASPGREGNEQFF. V is TRBV7-2 and J is TRBJ2-1; 7 bases are shared with TRBD2. The CDR3 is 13 residues long. The V segment lost 9 bases and the J segment 6 bases; nucleotides outside the gene matches: 8. In germline, CDR1 is SGHTA, CDR2 FQGNSA.

This clonotype was counted between two and nine times. This may be a read error: a much more frequent sequence differs by one nucleotide. The chain combines TRBV4-1 with TRBJ1-2; weak D call: TRBD1 (5 bases). The germline V gene encodes CDR1 MGHRA and CDR2 YSYEKL. This CDR3 has 13 residues. Trimming pared 4 bases from V and 6 bases from J, leaving 12 bases between. The CDR3 DNA is TGCGCCAGCAGCCCCGGGGGGAGCAATGGCTACACCTTC. This sequence encodes CASSPGGSNGYTF.

This clonotype was found many times. V is TRBV3-1 and J is TRBJ2-5; tentative D call: TRBD1 (7 bases). CDR3 size: 15 residues. Looked up from germline, CDR1 is LGHDT and CDR2 is YNNKEL (reference sequence). Trimming stripped 1 base from V and 3 bases from J, with 12 bases between. CDR3 loop: CASSQVPGGKETQYF. The CDR3 DNA is TGTGCCAGCAGCCAAGTTCCAGGGGGGAAAGAGACCCAGTACTTC.

This clonotype was picked up one time. V and J are TRBV2 and TRBJ2-1; D possibly corresponds to TRBD2 (5 bases). Trimming shortened V by 4 bases and J by 7 bases, and 11 bases separated the two germline ends. CDR1 and CDR2 (germline): SNHLY, FYNNEI. CDR3 length equals 13 residues. DNA for the CDR3: TGTGCCAGCAGTGCCGCTAGCCGAAATGAGCAGTTCTTC. Amino acid sequence: CASSAASRNEQFF.

V and J are TRBV7-9 and TRBJ1-1; no clear D. The CDR3 length is 14 residues. V was shortened by 5 bases and J by 1 base, with 11 bases between the two germline ends. Germline V gives CDR1 SEHNR, CDR2 FQNEAQ (reference sequence). The CDR3 DNA is TGTGCCAGCAGCCTACCCCACAGGAACACTGAAGCTTTCTTT. As protein: CASSLPHRNTEAFF.

This clonotype was picked up one time. Possible read error: a much larger clone is one base away. This CDR3 is CASRGTGESGTQYF. Here the CDR3 DNA reads TGTGCCAGCAGGGGGACAGGGGAATCAGGGACCCAGTACTTC. This sequence joins TRBV28 and TRBJ2-5; 10 bases are shared with TRBD1. With 6 bases clipped from V and 7 bases from J, the junction kept 8 bases outside the gene matches. The CDR3 loop spans 14 amino acids. Germline loops: CDR1 MDHEN, CDR2 SYDVKM.

The chain recombines TRBV4-1 with TRBJ2-2; D unresolved. Trimming took 3 bases from V and 6 from J, leaving 17 bases between them. Germline CDR1 reads MGHRA; CDR2 reads YSYEKL. This CDR3 is built from 16 residues. The CDR3 nucleotides are TGCGCCAGCAGCCACCCAATCCCTCTGGCTCCCGGGGAGCTGTTTTTT. The encoded protein is CASSHPIPLAPGELFF.